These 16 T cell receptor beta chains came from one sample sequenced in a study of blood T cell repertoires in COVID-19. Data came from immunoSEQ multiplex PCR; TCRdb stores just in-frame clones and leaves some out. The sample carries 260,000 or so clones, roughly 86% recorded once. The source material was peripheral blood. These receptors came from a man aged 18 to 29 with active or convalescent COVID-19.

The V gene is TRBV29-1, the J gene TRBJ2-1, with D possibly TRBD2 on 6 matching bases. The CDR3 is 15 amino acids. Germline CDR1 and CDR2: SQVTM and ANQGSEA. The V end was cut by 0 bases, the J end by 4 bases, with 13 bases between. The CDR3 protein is CSVEDLMAGYNEQFF. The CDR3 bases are TGCAGCGTTGAAGATCTAATGGCGGGATACAATGAGCAGTTCTTC.

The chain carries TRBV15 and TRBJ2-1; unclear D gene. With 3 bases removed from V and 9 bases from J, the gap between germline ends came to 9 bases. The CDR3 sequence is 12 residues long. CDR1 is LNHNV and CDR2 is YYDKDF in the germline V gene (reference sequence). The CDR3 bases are TGTGCCACCAGCAGTGAGCAGCGTGAGCAGTTCTTC. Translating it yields CATSSEQREQFF. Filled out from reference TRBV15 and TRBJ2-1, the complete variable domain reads DAMVIQNPRYQVTQFGKPVTLSCSQTLNHNVMYWYQQKSSQAPKLLFHYYDKDFNNEADTPDNFQSRRPNTSFCFLDIRSPGLGDTAMYLCATSSEQREQFFGPGTRLTVL.

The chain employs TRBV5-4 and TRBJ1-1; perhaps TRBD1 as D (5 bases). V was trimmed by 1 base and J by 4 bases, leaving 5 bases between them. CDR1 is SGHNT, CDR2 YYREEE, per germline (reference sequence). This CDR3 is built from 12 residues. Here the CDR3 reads CASSLRGTEAFF. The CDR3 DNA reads TGTGCCAGCAGCTTGAGGGGCACTGAAGCTTTCTTT.

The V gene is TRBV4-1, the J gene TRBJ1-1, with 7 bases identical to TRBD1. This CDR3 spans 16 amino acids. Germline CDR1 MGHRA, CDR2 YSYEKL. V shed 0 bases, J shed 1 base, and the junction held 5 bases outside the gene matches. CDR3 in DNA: TGCGCCAGCAGCCAAGACAGAGGGGGCACGAACACTGAAGCTTTCTTT. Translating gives CASSQDRGGTNTEAFF.

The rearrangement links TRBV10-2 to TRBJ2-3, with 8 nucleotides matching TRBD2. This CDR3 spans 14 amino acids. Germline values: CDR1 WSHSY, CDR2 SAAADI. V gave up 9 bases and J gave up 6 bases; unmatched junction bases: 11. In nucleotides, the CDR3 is TGCGCCAGTCTTGAGAGCGGGGGCGACGATACGCAGTATTTT. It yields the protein CASLESGGDDTQYF.

CDR3 region: CASSPVGVRYNEQFF. The CDR3 region has the DNA TGTGCCAGCAGCCCCGTCGGTGTGCGCTACAATGAGCAGTTCTTC. V gene TRBV5-8 combines with J gene TRBJ2-1, with D unresolved. V lost 4 bases and J 3 bases, leaving 14 bases between the germline ends. Germline V CDR1 and CDR2: SGHTS, YDEGEE. The CDR3 runs 15 residues.

The CDR3 sequence: CASSRPLLAGNETQYF. CDR3 coding DNA: TGTGCCAGCAGCCGACCCTTACTAGCGGGGAATGAGACCCAGTACTTC. The chain uses TRBV3-1 (or the pseudogene TRBV3-2) and TRBJ2-5; 10 bases map to TRBD2. CDR1 and CDR2 (germline): LGHDT, YNNKEL (reference sequence). V lost 4 bases to trimming and J lost 5 bases; unmatched junction nucleotides: 10. The CDR3 runs 16 residues.

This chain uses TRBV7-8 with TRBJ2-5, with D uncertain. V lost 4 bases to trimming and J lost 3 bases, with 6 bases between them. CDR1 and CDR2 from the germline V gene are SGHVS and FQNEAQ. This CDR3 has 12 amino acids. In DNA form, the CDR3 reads TGTGCCAGCAGCTCTACGGAAGAGACCCAGTACTTC. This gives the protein CASSSTEETQYF.

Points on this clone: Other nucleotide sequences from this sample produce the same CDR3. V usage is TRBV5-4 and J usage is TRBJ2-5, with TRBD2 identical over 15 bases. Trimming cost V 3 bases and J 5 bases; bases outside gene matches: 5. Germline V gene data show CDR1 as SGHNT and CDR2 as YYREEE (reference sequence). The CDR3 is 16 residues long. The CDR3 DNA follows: TGTGCCAGCAGCTCCGGACTAGCGGGGGGGCAGGAGACCCAGTACTTC. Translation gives CASSSGLAGGQETQYF.

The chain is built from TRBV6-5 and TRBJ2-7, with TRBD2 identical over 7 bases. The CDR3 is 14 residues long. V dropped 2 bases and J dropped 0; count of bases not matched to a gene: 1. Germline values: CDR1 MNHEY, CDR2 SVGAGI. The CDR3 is CASSYRGSSYEQYF. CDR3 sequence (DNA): TGTGCCAGCAGTTACCGCGGGAGCTCCTACGAGCAGTACTTC.

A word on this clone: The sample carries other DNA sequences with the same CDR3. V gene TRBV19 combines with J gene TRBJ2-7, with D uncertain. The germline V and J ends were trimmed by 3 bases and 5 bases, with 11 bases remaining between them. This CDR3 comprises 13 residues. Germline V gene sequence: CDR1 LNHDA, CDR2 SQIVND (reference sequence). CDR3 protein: CASSIGRGDEQYF. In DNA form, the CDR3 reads TGTGCCAGTAGTATTGGTCGAGGAGACGAGCAGTACTTC.

The DNA of the CDR3 is TGCGCCAGCAGCCAAGATAGGAACAGCCTCTTTTATGGCTACACCTTC. Its protein is CASSQDRNSLFYGYTF. This chain uses TRBV4-3 with TRBJ1-2; D remains unclear. The germline gives CDR1 LGHNA, CDR2 YSLEER. CDR3 length: 16 amino acids. Trimming removed 0 bases from V and 5 bases from J, with 16 bases in between.

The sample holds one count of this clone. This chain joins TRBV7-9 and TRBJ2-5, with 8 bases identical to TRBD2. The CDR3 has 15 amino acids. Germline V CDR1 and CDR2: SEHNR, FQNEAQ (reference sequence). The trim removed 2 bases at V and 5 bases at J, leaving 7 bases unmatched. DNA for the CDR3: TGTGCCAGCAGCTTATCGCAGCGGGGGAGGGAGACCCAGTACTTC. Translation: CASSLSQRGRETQYF.

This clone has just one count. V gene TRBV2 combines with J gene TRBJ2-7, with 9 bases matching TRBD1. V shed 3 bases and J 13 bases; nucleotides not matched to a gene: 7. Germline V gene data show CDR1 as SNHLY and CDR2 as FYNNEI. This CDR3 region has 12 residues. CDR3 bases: TGTGCCAGCAGTGACCGGGACAGGGAGATATACTTC. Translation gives CASSDRDREIYF.

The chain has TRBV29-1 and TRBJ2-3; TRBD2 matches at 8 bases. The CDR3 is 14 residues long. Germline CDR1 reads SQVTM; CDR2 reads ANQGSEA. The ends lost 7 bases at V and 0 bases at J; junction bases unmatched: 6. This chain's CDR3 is CSGASGGSTDTQYF. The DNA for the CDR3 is TGCAGCGGGGCGAGCGGGGGCAGCACAGATACGCAGTATTTT.

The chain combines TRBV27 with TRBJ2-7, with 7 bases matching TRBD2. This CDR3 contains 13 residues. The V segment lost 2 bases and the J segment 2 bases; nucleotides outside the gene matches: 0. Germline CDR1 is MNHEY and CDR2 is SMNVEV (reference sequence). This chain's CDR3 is CASSLSGAYEQYF. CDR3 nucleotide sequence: TGTGCCAGCAGTTTAAGCGGGGCCTACGAGCAGTACTTC.